Each of the 32 T cell receptor beta chains below was sequenced from the same sample in a study of CD8+ T cells in alopecia areata. For roughly 5 patients, CD4+ cells were sorted into CD25+CD127- cells. cDNA reverse transcribed from extracted RNA served as the sequencing template. The assay was immunoSEQ multiplex PCR, and TCRdb's table has in-frame clones only and misses some. In the table there are about 14,000 clones, roughly 61% of which are singletons. The sample was CD4+ Tregs sorted from blood. The origin of the receptors is a human donor with alopecia areata.

This sequence joins TRBV9 and TRBJ2-3; 10 bases align to TRBD2. This CDR3 spans 18 amino acids. Germline-derived CDR1 and CDR2 are SGDLS and YYNGEE. Germline trimming cut 0 bases from V and 2 bases from J; bases unmatched to any gene: 9. CDR3 nucleotide sequence: TGTGCCAGCAGCGTAGACGGCTTTGGACTAGCGGCCACAGATACGCAGTATTTT. Residues: CASSVDGFGLAATDTQYF. Based on the CDR3 plus reference TRBV9 and TRBJ2-3, the full variable domain is DSGVTQTPKHLITATGQRVTLRCSPRSGDLSVYWYQQSLDQGLQFLIQYYNGEERAKGNILERFSAQQFPDLHSELNLSSLELGDSALYFCASSVDGFGLAATDTQYFGPGTRLTVL.

This clone was counted only a few times. The V and J genes are TRBV20-1 and TRBJ2-4; D gene uncertain. Trimming removed 8 bases from V and 7 bases from J, with 12 bases in between. CDR3 length equals 11 residues. From germline, CDR1 is DFQATT and CDR2 SNEGSKA (reference sequence). CDR3 in DNA: TGCAGTTGCCAGACGGCGAACATTCAGTACTTC. It is translated as CSCQTANIQYF.

This clone showed up just a few times. The J gene is TRBJ1-1, the V gene TRBV5-1; D call uncertain. Germline CDR1 reads SGHRS; CDR2 reads YFSETQ. V was shortened by 7 bases and J by 1 base, with 14 bases between the two germline ends. CDR3 size: 14 residues. CDR3 DNA sequence: TGCGCCAGCGGCCTTTTCGGTCAGAACACTGAAGCTTTCTTT. This sequence encodes CASGLFGQNTEAFF.

This clone has a handful of counts. The chain is built from TRBV12-5 and TRBJ2-1; the D gene is possibly TRBD2 (6 bases). CDR1 is LGHNT and CDR2 is FRNRAP in the germline V gene. The V end was cut by 7 bases, the J end by 4 bases, with 17 bases between. CDR3 size: 15 residues. CDR3 sequence: CASALGLARYNEQFF. The DNA of the CDR3 is TGTGCTAGTGCCCTGGGGCTAGCGCGATACAATGAGCAGTTCTTC.

The chain recombines TRBV5-1 with TRBJ1-2; no definite D call. V lost 5 bases and J 0 bases, leaving 11 bases between the germline ends. The CDR3 extends over 14 amino acids. Germline CDR1 reads SGHRS; CDR2 reads YFSETQ. The CDR3: CASRGYQANYGYTF. The CDR3 bases are TGCGCCAGCAGAGGGTACCAGGCTAACTATGGCTACACCTTC.

The V call is TRBV5-1, the J call TRBJ2-3, with a tentative D call TRBD2 (5 bases). The germline CDR1 and CDR2 sequences are SGHRS and YFSETQ. V shed 6 bases and J shed 4 bases, with 15 bases lying between them. This CDR3 comprises 14 residues. This chain's CDR3 is CASTPGRSADTQYF. As DNA, the CDR3 is TGCGCCAGCACCCCTGGGCGTAGCGCAGATACGCAGTATTTT.

The CDR3 nucleotides are TGCGCCAGCAGACGGACTAGCACTAAAATCTTCTCTGGGGCCAACGTCCTGACTTTC. Amino acid sequence: CASRRTSTKIFSGANVLTF. The chain recombines TRBV5-1 with TRBJ2-6; 8 nucleotides line up with TRBD2. V gave up 5 bases and J gave up 0 bases; unmatched junction bases: 13. The CDR3 covers 19 residues. Germline V gives CDR1 SGHRS, CDR2 YFSETQ.

This clone has more than one count but fewer than ten. Sequence at one end of the junction differs from germline and may be a read error. The chain is built from TRBV7-9 and TRBJ2-7; no clear D. Germline loops: CDR1 SEHNR, CDR2 FQNEAQ (reference sequence). The CDR3 has 9 residues. The CDR3 nucleotides read TGTGCCAGCAGCCCGTTGGACGGGTTC. Its translation is CASSPLDGF.

This sequence joins TRBV5-1 and TRBJ2-5; D may be TRBD2 (5 bases). The V end lost 1 base, the J end lost 2 bases, and 15 bases lay between the germline ends. This CDR3 has 16 amino acids. CDR1 is SGHRS and CDR2 is YFSETQ in the germline V gene. This chain's CDR3 is CASSLRAGLVQETQYF. The DNA for the CDR3 is TGCGCCAGCAGCTTGCGTGCGGGTCTCGTACAAGAGACCCAGTACTTC. The full variable domain, its missing parts supplied by reference TRBV5-1 and TRBJ2-5, is KAGVTQTPRYLIKTRGQQVTLSCSPISGHRSVSWYQQTPGQGLQFLFEYFSETQRNKGNFPGRFSGRQFSNSRSEMNVSTLELGDSALYLCASSLRAGLVQETQYFGPGTRLLVL.

This clone was recorded a few times. The rearrangement links TRBV5-1 to TRBJ1-3; no definite D call. Germline V gene data show CDR1 as SGHRS and CDR2 as YFSETQ. V was cut by 3 bases and J by 7 bases, with 14 bases left in between. The CDR3 covers 14 residues. The CDR3 region has the DNA TGCGCCAGCAGCTCCGACAAGTCTAGCAACACCATATATTTT. Its translation: CASSSDKSSNTIYF.

This rearrangement joins TRBV28 to TRBJ2-7; a weak D match, TRBD1 (6 bases). Germline lookup yields CDR1 MDHEN and CDR2 SYDVKM. CDR3 size: 13 residues. With 6 bases removed from V and 8 bases from J, the gap between germline ends came to 17 bases. The CDR3 DNA reads as TGTGCCAGCAGGGACCCCACAGGGATAAAGCAGTACTTC. Protein: CASRDPTGIKQYF.

The chain joins TRBV5-1 to TRBJ2-5; the match to TRBD2 covers 12 bases. There are 19 residues in the CDR3. The trim removed 0 bases at V and 0 bases at J, leaving 9 bases unmatched. Germline CDR1 and CDR2: SGHRS and YFSETQ. The CDR3 loop reads CASSLEASGRGPNQETQYF. The CDR3 nucleotides read TGCGCCAGCAGCTTGGAGGCTAGCGGGAGGGGCCCCAACCAAGAGACCCAGTACTTC. The full variable domain, rest sourced from reference TRBV5-1 and TRBJ2-5, is KAGVTQTPRYLIKTRGQQVTLSCSPISGHRSVSWYQQTPGQGLQFLFEYFSETQRNKGNFPGRFSGRQFSNSRSEMNVSTLELGDSALYLCASSLEASGRGPNQETQYFGPGTRLLVL.

J is TRBJ2-7 and V is TRBV6-6; the match to TRBD2 covers 13 bases. Germline V CDR1 and CDR2: MNHNY, SVGAGI (reference sequence). The CDR3 covers 16 residues. The V gene end was trimmed by 5 bases and the J gene end by 6 bases; junction bases not matched to a gene: 10. The DNA for the CDR3 is TGTGCCAGCAGTCCCCGGACTAGCGGGAGCTGGGCCGAGCAGTACTTC. Protein: CASSPRTSGSWAEQYF.

This clone was observed a single time. The CDR3 DNA follows: TGTGCCAGCAGCTTAGGAGTTAGACGCACAGATACGCAGTATTTT. Protein: CASSLGVRRTDTQYF. The gene calls are TRBV11-2 and TRBJ2-3, with D uncertain. The germline V gene encodes CDR1 SGHAT and CDR2 FQNNGV. V was cut by 1 base and J by 1 base, with 9 bases left in between. This CDR3 has 15 residues.

J is TRBJ2-5 and V is TRBV6-1; perhaps TRBD2 as D (6 bases). The CDR3 has 13 amino acids. Germline CDR1 MNHNS, CDR2 SASEGT. With 8 bases removed from V and 2 bases from J, the gap between germline ends came to 12 bases. CDR3: CASGAGLQETQYF. The DNA of the CDR3 is TGTGCCAGCGGTGCGGGATTACAAGAGACCCAGTACTTC.

This clone was found a few times. The chain employs TRBV27 and TRBJ1-5, with D possibly matching TRBD1 (5 bases). CDR3 length equals 16 residues. The germline V and J ends were trimmed by 6 bases and 0 bases, with 15 bases remaining between them. CDR1 and CDR2 from the germline V gene are MNHEY and SMNVEV (reference sequence). CDR3 nucleotide sequence: TGTGCCAGCAGCCCCGGGGGGGGTTATAGCAATCAGCCCCAGCATTTT. Translation gives CASSPGGGYSNQPQHF.

V usage is TRBV28 and J usage is TRBJ2-5; D gene ambiguous. Trimming removed 5 bases at V and 0 bases at J, with 7 bases between. CDR3 length: 13 residues. Germline V gene lookup returns CDR1 MDHEN and CDR2 SYDVKM. CDR3 region: CASSQKYQETQYF. The CDR3 nucleotides are TGTGCCAGCAGTCAGAAGTACCAAGAGACCCAGTACTTC. Variable domain in full (rest from reference TRBV28 and TRBJ2-5): DVKVTQSSRYLVKRTGEKVFLECVQDMDHENMFWYRQDPGLGLRLIYFSYDVKMKEKGDIPEGYSVSREKKERFSLILESASTNQTSMYLCASSQKYQETQYFGPGTRLLVL.

Judged by abundance, this clone is medium-sized. This sequence joins TRBV18 and TRBJ2-7; 10 nucleotides line up with TRBD1. The CDR3 runs 16 residues. Germline CDR1 KGHSH, CDR2 LQKENI. Trimming cost V 3 bases and J 2 bases; bases outside gene matches: 7. CDR3 bases: TGTGCCAGCTCACCCCCGGGACAGGGGCGCACCTACGAGCAGTACTTC. Translated: CASSPPGQGRTYEQYF.

This chain connects TRBV2 to TRBJ2-1, with 10 bases aligning to TRBD1. Trimming cost V 6 bases and J 2 bases; bases outside gene matches: 4. CDR3 length: 15 residues. Germline V lookup: CDR1 SNHLY, CDR2 FYNNEI. The DNA for the CDR3 is TGTGCCAGCAGCGGACAGGGGGGAACCTACAATGAGCAGTTCTTC. It yields the protein CASSGQGGTYNEQFF.

The DNA of the CDR3 is TGTGCCAGCAGCTTGACTTTGACGGTTCCGACTGGGCAGTACTTC. This translates into CASSLTLTVPTGQYF. This chain joins TRBV28 and TRBJ2-7; D gene ambiguous. This CDR3 comprises 15 residues. Trimming pared 6 bases from V and 9 bases from J, leaving 24 bases between. The V gene's germline CDR1 is MDHEN and CDR2 SYDVKM.

The CDR3 protein is CATSRDGTGDSWGYGYTF. CDR3 nucleotide sequence: TGTGCCACCAGCAGAGATGGGACAGGGGACAGCTGGGGCTATGGCTACACCTTC. This chain uses TRBV15 with TRBJ1-2; TRBD1 matches 10 bases. The V gene end was trimmed by 0 bases and the J gene end by 4 bases; junction bases not matched to a gene: 11. CDR1 LNHNV and CDR2 YYDKDF come from the germline V gene (reference sequence). The CDR3 runs to 18 residues.

The table lists this clone with a few counts. The V call is TRBV28, the J call TRBJ2-5, with 11 bases aligning to TRBD2. The CDR3 totals 16 residues. After removal of 5 bases from V and 4 bases from J, the junction contained 9 bases not matched to a gene. From germline, CDR1 is MDHEN and CDR2 SYDVKM. The CDR3 loop reads CASSVAGGPIGETQYF. The CDR3 DNA is TGTGCCAGCAGTGTAGCGGGAGGGCCTATCGGAGAGACCCAGTACTTC.

This rearrangement joins TRBV2 to TRBJ2-1; D unclear. The length of the CDR3 is 12 residues. Germline V gene lookup returns CDR1 SNHLY and CDR2 FYNNEI. V was pared by 8 bases and J by 4 bases, with 9 bases between. Written as DNA, the CDR3 is TGTGCCAGCGATAATGTTTACAATGAGCAGTTCTTC. Its protein is CASDNVYNEQFF.

In this sample, this clone turned up a few times. This chain joins TRBV28 and TRBJ2-1; perhaps TRBD2 as D (6 bases). V gave up 1 base and J gave up 6 bases, with 7 bases separating them. The CDR3 runs to 13 residues. Germline CDR1 reads MDHEN; CDR2 reads SYDVKM. CDR3 loop: CASSLSGGNEQFF. DNA for the CDR3: TGTGCCAGCAGTTTATCCGGGGGCAATGAGCAGTTCTTC.

Remarks on this clone: One end of the junction varies from germline; a read error may be responsible. This chain connects TRBV7-9 to TRBJ1-3, with 10 bases that match TRBD1. CDR1 and CDR2 (germline): SEHNR, FQNEAQ (reference sequence). The CDR3 is made up of 13 amino acids. The CDR3 reads CASSRVPGTGVLF. The CDR3 nucleotides read TGTGCCAGCAGCCGAGTCCCAGGGACAGGGGTTCTCTTT.

The chain links TRBV9 to TRBJ2-5; perhaps TRBD1 as D (6 bases). CDR1 is SGDLS, CDR2 YYNGEE, per germline. V dropped 2 bases and J dropped 4 bases, with 18 bases sitting between them. The CDR3 covers 16 residues. CDR3 protein: CASSVSGLEGGETQYF. The DNA of the CDR3 is TGTGCCAGCAGCGTCTCGGGCCTGGAAGGGGGAGAGACCCAGTACTTC.

This clone came up a few times. The genes are TRBV7-9 and TRBJ2-5; the match to TRBD2 covers 11 bases. The CDR3 covers 17 residues. Germline lookup yields CDR1 SEHNR and CDR2 FQNEAQ (reference sequence). The V segment lost 5 bases and the J segment 5 bases; nucleotides outside the gene matches: 13. CDR3 protein: CASSPGGLAGGYETQYF. The CDR3 DNA is TGTGCCAGCAGCCCCGGGGGCCTAGCGGGAGGCTACGAGACCCAGTACTTC.

The chain links TRBV6-6 to TRBJ1-1; the D is unclear. The CDR3 covers 16 residues. With 0 bases removed from V and 0 bases from J, the gap between germline ends came to 11 bases. The germline V gene has CDR1 MNHNY and CDR2 SVGAGI (reference sequence). CDR3 sequence reads: CASSYSTWPMNTEAFF. As DNA, the CDR3 is TGTGCCAGCAGTTACTCCACTTGGCCGATGAACACTGAAGCTTTCTTT.

This clone turned up a few times. J is TRBJ1-1 and V is TRBV19; tentative D call: TRBD1 (6 bases). This CDR3 spans 16 amino acids. V dropped 5 bases and J dropped 4 bases, with 20 bases sitting between them. CDR1 is LNHDA, CDR2 SQIVND, per germline (reference sequence). The CDR3 bases are TGTGCCAGTAGTTATTACGGTCGGGGGCGAGGCACTGAAGCTTTCTTT. Amino acids: CASSYYGRGRGTEAFF.

The chain links TRBV14 to TRBJ2-2; D is ambiguous. Looked up from germline, CDR1 is SGHDN and CDR2 is FVKESK. The V end was cut by 5 bases, the J end by 5 bases, with 6 bases between. This CDR3 has 12 residues. The CDR3 region is CASSYRTGELFF. In nucleotides, the CDR3 is TGTGCCAGCAGCTACAGAACCGGGGAGCTGTTTTTT.

The V and J genes are TRBV7-8 and TRBJ2-1; a weak D match, TRBD2 (7 bases). The germline V gene has CDR1 SGHVS and CDR2 FQNEAQ. The CDR3 contains 14 residues. Between the trimmed V and J ends, which lost 1 base and 12 bases, there was a span of 16 bases. The CDR3 bases are TGTGCCAGCAGCTTAGGGGGGGGGCGTAGCGGGCAGTTCTTC. Residues: CASSLGGGRSGQFF. The full variable domain, completed using reference TRBV7-8 and TRBJ2-1, is GAGVSQSPRYKVAKRGQDVALRCDPISGHVSLFWYQQALGQGPEFLTYFQNEAQLDKSGLPSDRFFAERPEGSVSTLKIQRTQQEDSAVYLCASSLGGGRSGQFFGPGTRLTVL.

The chain employs TRBV6-5 and TRBJ1-2, with 9 bases that match TRBD1. The V segment lost 6 bases and the J segment 8 bases; nucleotides outside the gene matches: 4. The CDR3 length is 12 residues. Germline-derived CDR1 and CDR2 are MNHEY and SVGAGI. CDR3 protein: CASRTQGAGYTF. For the CDR3, the DNA is TGTGCCAGCAGAACACAGGGGGCCGGCTACACCTTC.